The 18 T cell receptor beta chains reported below all come from one sample, sequenced in a study of kidney transplant recipient with SARS-CoV-2 infection (TCRdb year 2021). Reading the label with the study, this specimen's time point is: pre-pandemic baseline sample and day 111 after first positive SARS-CoV-2 test. Sequenced using an Illumina MiSeq. TCRdb took the public reads, trimmed them with fastp at Q25, ran MiXCR for clone calling and kept in-frame beta chains. CDR3 protein sequences are deduplicated, and each keeps its most common genes and DNA. The sample table records 200,000 to 300,000 distinct CDR3 sequences; roughly 26% of these occur just once. Under 9.5% of the sample lies in the top ten. This specimen was a blood sample, taken at baseline and on day 111 from a kidney transplant recipient. The receptors originated from a male patient aged 25-45 years who had COVID-19 and was a kidney transplant recipient. After a transplant, not all T cells may be the patient's own; some may come from the graft donor.

The genes are TRBV12-3 or TRBV12-4 and TRBJ2-1, with D maybe TRBD2 (6 bases). CDR3 length: 19 amino acids. Deletions cut 3 bases from V and 8 bases from J, with 29 bases between. CDR3 region: CASSFGLGGWAAPGDEQFF. The CDR3, as DNA: TGTGCCAGCAGTTTTGGGTTGGGTGGTTGGGCAGCCCCGGGGGATGAGCAGTTCTTC.

This clonotype came up many times. The V call is TRBV5-6, the J call TRBJ1-2; D unresolved. This CDR3 spans 16 amino acids. Germline CDR1 SGHDT, CDR2 YYEEEE. V lost 7 bases and J 4 bases, leaving 23 bases between the germline ends. The CDR3 bases are TGTGCCAGCCTCAGGAGCAATAGTCGAAAGACCTATGGCTACACCTTC. Translation gives CASLRSNSRKTYGYTF.

Regarding this clonotype: Given a much more abundant clone one base away, this may be a read error. The chain recombines TRBV7-9 with TRBJ2-7; D gene unclear. The ends were cut back, 5 bases at V and 9 bases at J, with 14 bases in the middle. The CDR3 runs to 12 residues. Per germline, CDR1 SEHNR and CDR2 FQNEAQ (reference sequence). The CDR3 region is CASSPGRIGQYF. DNA for the CDR3: TGTGCCAGCAGCCCCGGACGGATCGGGCAGTACTTC.

Concerning this clonotype itself: A much larger clone sits a single nucleotide away, making a read error possible. The chain is built from TRBV7-9 and TRBJ2-1; the D gene is possibly TRBD2 (5 bases). Germline CDR1 reads SEHNR; CDR2 reads FQNEAQ (reference sequence). The CDR3 is made up of 15 amino acids. Here the CDR3 reads CASSFDGSSYNGQFF. As DNA, the CDR3 is TGTGCCAGCAGCTTTGATGGGAGCTCCTACAATGGGCAGTTCTTC.

This clonotype has at least ten counts. The rearrangement links TRBV6-2 or TRBV6-3 to TRBJ1-1; D gene ambiguous. This CDR3 is built from 14 residues. The germline gives CDR1 MNHEY, CDR2 SVGEGT. V was pared by 6 bases and J by 3 bases, with 14 bases between. The CDR3 region is CASSLKAGDTEAFF. In DNA, the CDR3 is TGTGCCAGCAGCCTAAAGGCGGGAGACACTGAAGCTTTCTTT.

In regard to this clonotype: Germline is not matched at one junction end, which may reflect a read error. This chain joins TRBV5-4 and TRBJ2-2, with 9 bases identical to TRBD2. The germline V gene has CDR1 SGHNT and CDR2 YYREEE (reference sequence). The CDR3 has 14 amino acids. This CDR3 reads CASSPGLATGELLF. The DNA of the CDR3 is TGTGCCAGCAGCCCGGGACTAGCCACCGGGGAGCTGCTTTTT.

Concerning this clonotype: A far larger clone is one nucleotide away, so this likely arose from a read error. This chain joins TRBV7-9 and TRBJ2-4; D ambiguous. The tail of the sequence fits TRBJ1-2 better, so the J call may be wrong. The CDR3 is 14 amino acids. Germline-derived CDR1 and CDR2 are SEHNR and FQNEAQ (reference sequence). CDR3 sequence (DNA): TGTGCCAGCAGCTACGGGAACAGTGTATATGGCTACACCTTC. Translating gives CASSYGNSVYGYTF.

The V call is TRBV5-1, the J call TRBJ2-1; D possibly corresponds to TRBD2 (6 bases). This CDR3 is 15 amino acids long. CDR1 is SGHRS and CDR2 is YFSETQ in the germline V gene. With 3 bases removed from V and 5 bases from J, the gap between germline ends came to 15 bases. The CDR3 DNA reads as TGCGCCAGCAGCTGGGGGGACGGGGATAACAATGAGCAGTTCTTC. Amino acid sequence: CASSWGDGDNNEQFF.

The table lists this clonotype with a few counts. The J gene is TRBJ2-4, the V gene TRBV3-1; D is perhaps TRBD1 or TRBD2 (5 bases each). V lost 4 bases, J lost 4 bases, and 23 bases lay in between. Germline CDR1 is LGHDT and CDR2 is YNNKEL (reference sequence). This CDR3 comprises 18 residues. The CDR3 spells CASSRDRPICKKKNIQYF. The CDR3 region has the DNA TGTGCCAGCAGCCGGGACCGTCCCATTTGCAAAAAAAAAAACATTCAGTACTTC. The full variable domain, with the rest looked up from reference TRBV3-1 and TRBJ2-4, is DTAVSQTPKYLVTQMGNDKSIKCEQNLGHDTMYWYKQDSKKFLKIMFSYNNKELIINETVPNRFSPKSPDKAHLNLHINSLELGDSAVYFCASSRDRPICKKKNIQYFGAGTRLSVL.

In this sample, this clonotype turned up many times. The V and J genes are TRBV6-5 and TRBJ1-3; D call uncertain. This CDR3 contains 15 residues. Germline loops: CDR1 MNHEY, CDR2 SVGAGI. With 7 bases removed from V and 2 bases from J, the gap between germline ends came to 15 bases. The CDR3 nucleotides read TGTGCCAGCATAAGTGTTCCCCTCCCTGGAAACACCATATATTTT. Protein product: CASISVPLPGNTIYF.

This clonotype was recorded at least ten times. V gene TRBV20-1 combines with J gene TRBJ1-2; the D is unclear. Germline values: CDR1 DFQATT, CDR2 SNEGSKA (reference sequence). The CDR3 contains 10 residues. The V end lost 8 bases, the J end lost 3 bases, and 7 bases lay between the germline ends. The CDR3 spells CSTSDYGYTF. The CDR3 bases are TGCAGTACCTCAGACTATGGCTACACCTTC.

The table lists this clonotype with many counts. This rearrangement joins TRBV25-1 to TRBJ1-1; TRBD1 matches at 7 bases. V dropped 2 bases and J dropped 3; count of bases not matched to a gene: 3. The CDR3 contains 14 residues. Per the germline V gene, CDR1 is MGHDK and CDR2 is SYGVNS. DNA of the CDR3: TGTGCCAGCAGTGAAGTTGACAGGGACACTGAAGCTTTCTTT. It encodes CASSEVDRDTEAFF.

In its sample, this clonotype was seen a few times. The junction shows a germline mismatch at one end, possibly a read error. The chain uses TRBV20-1 and TRBJ2-7, with TRBD2 matching over 8 bases. Looked up from germline, CDR1 is DFQATT and CDR2 is SNEGSKA (reference sequence). The CDR3 is 16 residues long. CDR3 region: CSAYFTTSGLSSEQYF. The CDR3 DNA reads as TGCAGTGCCTACTTTACCACTAGCGGACTGTCCTCCGAGCAGTACTTC.

This clonotype was counted many times. V and J are TRBV29-1 and TRBJ2-3, with 10 bases lining up with TRBD1. With V trimmed by 6 bases and J by 4 bases, 10 bases remained unmatched. The germline V gene has CDR1 SQVTM and CDR2 ANQGSEA. CDR3 length: 15 residues. The CDR3 DNA reads as TGCAGCGTCTTAAACCGGGACAGGGGAGCAGATACGCAGTATTTT. Its translation: CSVLNRDRGADTQYF.

This clonotype was detected ten times or more. The rearrangement links TRBV3-1 to TRBJ2-1, with 9 bases fitting TRBD2. The CDR3 is made up of 15 amino acids. CDR1 is LGHDT, CDR2 YNNKEL, per germline (reference sequence). V dropped 4 bases and J dropped 16; count of bases not matched to a gene: 17. The CDR3 sequence: CASSLNEREDLSYFF. The CDR3, as DNA: TGTGCCAGCAGCCTGAACGAGCGGGAGGACCTGTCGTATTTCTTC.

This clonotype was observed many times. This sequence joins TRBV5-1 and TRBJ1-2; D is ambiguous. This CDR3 is built from 16 residues. CDR1 and CDR2 from the germline V gene are SGHRS and YFSETQ. V gave up 4 bases and J gave up 4 bases, with 20 bases separating them. The CDR3 coding sequence is TGCGCCAGCAGCCCTGTATCGGTTCGAAAGACCTATGGCTACACCTTC. Translating gives CASSPVSVRKTYGYTF.

The gene calls are TRBV14 and TRBJ2-3; no firm D call. V was trimmed by 8 bases and J by 2 bases, leaving 5 bases between them. Germline CDR1 is SGHDN and CDR2 is FVKESK. CDR3 length: 11 residues. CDR3 protein: CASRDTDTQYF. CDR3 DNA: TGTGCCAGCCGAGACACAGATACGCAGTATTTT.

This clonotype was seen many times. The genes are TRBV18 and TRBJ1-6; D possibly corresponds to TRBD1 (5 bases). Germline CDR1 KGHSH, CDR2 LQKENI. The CDR3 is 14 residues long. The germline V and J ends were trimmed by 5 bases and 10 bases, with 15 bases remaining between them. CDR3 nucleotide sequence: TGTGCCAGCTCAGGGCTGGGACTTGACTCACCCCTCCACTTT. Translated: CASSGLGLDSPLHF.